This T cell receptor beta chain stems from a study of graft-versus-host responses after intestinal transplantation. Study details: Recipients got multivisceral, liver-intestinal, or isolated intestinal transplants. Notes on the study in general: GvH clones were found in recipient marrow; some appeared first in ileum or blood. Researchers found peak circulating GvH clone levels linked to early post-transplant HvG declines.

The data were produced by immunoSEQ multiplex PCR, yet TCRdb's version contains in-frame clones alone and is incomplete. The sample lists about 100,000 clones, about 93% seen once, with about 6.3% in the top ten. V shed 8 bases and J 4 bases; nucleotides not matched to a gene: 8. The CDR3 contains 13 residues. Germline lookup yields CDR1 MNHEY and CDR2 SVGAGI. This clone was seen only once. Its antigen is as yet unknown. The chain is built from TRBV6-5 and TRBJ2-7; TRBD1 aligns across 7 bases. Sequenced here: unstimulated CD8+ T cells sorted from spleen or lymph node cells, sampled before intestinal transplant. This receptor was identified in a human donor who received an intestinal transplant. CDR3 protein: CASRRGTEYEQYF. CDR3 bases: TGTGCCAGCCGACGTGGGACAGAATACGAGCAGTACTTC.